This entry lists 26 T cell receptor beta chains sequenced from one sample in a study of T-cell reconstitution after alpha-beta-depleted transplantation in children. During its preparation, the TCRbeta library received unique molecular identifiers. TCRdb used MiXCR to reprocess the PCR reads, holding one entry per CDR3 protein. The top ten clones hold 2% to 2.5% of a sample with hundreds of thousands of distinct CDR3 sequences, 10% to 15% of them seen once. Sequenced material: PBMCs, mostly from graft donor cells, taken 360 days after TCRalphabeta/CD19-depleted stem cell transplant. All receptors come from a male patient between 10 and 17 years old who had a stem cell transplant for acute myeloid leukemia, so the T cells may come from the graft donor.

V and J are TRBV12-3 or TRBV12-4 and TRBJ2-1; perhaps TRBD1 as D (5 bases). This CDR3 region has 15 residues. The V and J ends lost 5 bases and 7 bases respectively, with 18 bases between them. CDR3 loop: CASSPRQGRVNEQFF. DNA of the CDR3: TGTGCCAGCAGTCCAAGGCAGGGCCGTGTGAATGAGCAGTTCTTC.

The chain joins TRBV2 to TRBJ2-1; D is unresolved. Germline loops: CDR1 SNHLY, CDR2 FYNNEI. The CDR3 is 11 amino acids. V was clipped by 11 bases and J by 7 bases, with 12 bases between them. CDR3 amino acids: CAAATQNEQFF. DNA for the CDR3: TGTGCCGCCGCGACTCAGAATGAGCAGTTCTTC. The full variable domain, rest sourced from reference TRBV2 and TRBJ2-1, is EPEVTQTPSHQVTQMGQEVILRCVPISNHLYFYWYRQILGQKVEFLVSFYNNEISEKSEIFDDQFSVERPDGSNFTLKIRSTKLEDSAMYFCAAATQNEQFFGPGTRLTVL.

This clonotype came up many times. CDR3 loop: CSARDWRESEDTQYF. The DNA for the CDR3 is TGCAGTGCTAGAGATTGGCGGGAGTCTGAAGATACGCAGTATTTT. The rearrangement joins TRBV20-1 to TRBJ2-3; 7 bases are shared with TRBD2. The CDR3 contains 15 residues. V dropped 0 bases and J dropped 5; count of bases not matched to a gene: 8. Germline CDR1 is DFQATT and CDR2 is SNEGSKA (reference sequence).

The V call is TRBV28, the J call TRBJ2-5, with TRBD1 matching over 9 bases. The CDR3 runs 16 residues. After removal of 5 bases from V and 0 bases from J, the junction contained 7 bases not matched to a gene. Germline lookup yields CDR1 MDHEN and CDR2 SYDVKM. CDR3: CASSPRTGAYQETQYF. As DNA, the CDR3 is TGTGCCAGCAGTCCAAGGACAGGGGCTTACCAAGAGACCCAGTACTTC.

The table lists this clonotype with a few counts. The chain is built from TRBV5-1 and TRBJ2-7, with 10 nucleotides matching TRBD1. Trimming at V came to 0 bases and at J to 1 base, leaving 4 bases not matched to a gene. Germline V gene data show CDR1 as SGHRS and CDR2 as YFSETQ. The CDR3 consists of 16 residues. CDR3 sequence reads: CASSLGQGAVSYEQYF. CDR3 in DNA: TGCGCCAGCAGCTTGGGACAGGGGGCCGTATCCTACGAGCAGTACTTC. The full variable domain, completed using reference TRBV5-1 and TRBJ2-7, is KAGVTQTPRYLIKTRGQQVTLSCSPISGHRSVSWYQQTPGQGLQFLFEYFSETQRNKGNFPGRFSGRQFSNSRSEMNVSTLELGDSALYLCASSLGQGAVSYEQYFGPGTRLTVT.

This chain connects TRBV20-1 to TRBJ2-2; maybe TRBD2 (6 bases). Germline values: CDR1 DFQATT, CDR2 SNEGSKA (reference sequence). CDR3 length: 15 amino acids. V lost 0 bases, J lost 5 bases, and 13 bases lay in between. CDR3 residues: CSARDRDFHTGELFF. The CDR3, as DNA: TGCAGTGCTAGAGACAGGGACTTCCATACCGGGGAGCTGTTTTTT.

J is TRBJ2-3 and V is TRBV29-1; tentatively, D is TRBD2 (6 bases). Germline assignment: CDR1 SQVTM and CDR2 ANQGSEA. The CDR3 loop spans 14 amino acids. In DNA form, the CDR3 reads TGCAGTGTGGGGCTTAGCGGTGGCACAGATACGCAGTATTTT. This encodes CSVGLSGGTDTQYF.

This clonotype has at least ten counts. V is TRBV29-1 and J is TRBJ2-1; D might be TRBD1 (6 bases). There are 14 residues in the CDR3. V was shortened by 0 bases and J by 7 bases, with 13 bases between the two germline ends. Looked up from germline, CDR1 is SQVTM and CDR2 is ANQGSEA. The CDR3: CSVEERGSPNEQFF. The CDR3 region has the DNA TGCAGCGTTGAAGAAAGGGGGTCCCCTAATGAGCAGTTCTTC.

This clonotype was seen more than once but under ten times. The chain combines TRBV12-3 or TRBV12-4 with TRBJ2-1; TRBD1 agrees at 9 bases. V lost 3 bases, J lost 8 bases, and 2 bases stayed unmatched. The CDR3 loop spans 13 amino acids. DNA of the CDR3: TGTGCCAGCAGTTTTAGGACAGGGGATGAGCAGTTCTTC. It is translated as CASSFRTGDEQFF.

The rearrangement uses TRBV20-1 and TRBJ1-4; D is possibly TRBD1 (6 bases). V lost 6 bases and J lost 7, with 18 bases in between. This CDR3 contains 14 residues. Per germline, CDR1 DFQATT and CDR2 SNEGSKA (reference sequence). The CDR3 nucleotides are TGCAGTGCCACAAAGGGGGACTTTTCTGAAAAACTGTTTTTT. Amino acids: CSATKGDFSEKLFF.

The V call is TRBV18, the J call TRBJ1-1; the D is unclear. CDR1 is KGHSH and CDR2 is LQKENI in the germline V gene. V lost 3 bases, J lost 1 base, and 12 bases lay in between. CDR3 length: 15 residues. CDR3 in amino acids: CASSPLAFSNTEAFF. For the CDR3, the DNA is TGTGCCAGCTCACCGCTGGCGTTCTCGAACACTGAAGCTTTCTTT.

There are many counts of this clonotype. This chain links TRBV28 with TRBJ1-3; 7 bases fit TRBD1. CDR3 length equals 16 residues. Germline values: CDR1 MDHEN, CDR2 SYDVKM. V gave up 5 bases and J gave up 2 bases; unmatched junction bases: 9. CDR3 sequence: CASSPRRGIPGNTIYF. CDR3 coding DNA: TGTGCCAGCAGTCCCCGCAGGGGGATACCTGGAAACACCATATATTTT.

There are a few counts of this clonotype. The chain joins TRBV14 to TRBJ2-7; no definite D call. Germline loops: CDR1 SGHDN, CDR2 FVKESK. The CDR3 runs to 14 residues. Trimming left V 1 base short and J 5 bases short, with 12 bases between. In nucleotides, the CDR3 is TGTGCCAGCAGCCAAGCGGTTTTGGATGACGAGCAGTACTTC. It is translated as CASSQAVLDDEQYF.

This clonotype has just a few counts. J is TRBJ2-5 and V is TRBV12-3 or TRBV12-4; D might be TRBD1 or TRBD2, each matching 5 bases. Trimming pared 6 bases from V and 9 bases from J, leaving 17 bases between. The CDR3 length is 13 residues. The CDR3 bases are TGTGCCAGCAGGCCGGGACGGACGGTCTCCCAGTACTTC. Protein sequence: CASRPGRTVSQYF.

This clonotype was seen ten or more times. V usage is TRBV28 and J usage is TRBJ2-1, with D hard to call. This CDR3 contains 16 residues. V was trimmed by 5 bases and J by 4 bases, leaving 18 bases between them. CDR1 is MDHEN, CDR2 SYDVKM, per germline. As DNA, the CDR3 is TGTGCCAGCAGTCCCAACGGCAGCTTTGCGTACAATGAGCAGTTCTTC. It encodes CASSPNGSFAYNEQFF.

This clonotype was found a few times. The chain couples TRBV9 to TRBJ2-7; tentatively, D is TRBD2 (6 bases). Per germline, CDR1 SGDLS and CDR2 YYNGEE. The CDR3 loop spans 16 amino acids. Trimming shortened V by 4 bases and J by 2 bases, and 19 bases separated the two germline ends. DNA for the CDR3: TGTGCCAGCAGCCCTCACTCTAGCGTACACACCTACGAGCAGTACTTC. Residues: CASSPHSSVHTYEQYF.

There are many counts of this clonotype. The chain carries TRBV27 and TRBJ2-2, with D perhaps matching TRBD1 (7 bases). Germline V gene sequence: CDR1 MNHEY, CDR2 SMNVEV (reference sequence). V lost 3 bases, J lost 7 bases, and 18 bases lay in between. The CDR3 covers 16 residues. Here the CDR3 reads CASSFLTGSGVGELFF. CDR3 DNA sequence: TGTGCCAGCAGTTTCCTGACAGGGTCGGGGGTCGGGGAGCTGTTTTTT.

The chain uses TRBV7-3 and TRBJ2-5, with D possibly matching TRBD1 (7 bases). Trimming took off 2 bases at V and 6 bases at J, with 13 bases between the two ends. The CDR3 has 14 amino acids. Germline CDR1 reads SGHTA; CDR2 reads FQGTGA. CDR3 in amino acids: CASSLQGGTKTQYF. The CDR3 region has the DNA TGTGCCAGCAGCTTACAGGGGGGTACGAAGACCCAGTACTTC.

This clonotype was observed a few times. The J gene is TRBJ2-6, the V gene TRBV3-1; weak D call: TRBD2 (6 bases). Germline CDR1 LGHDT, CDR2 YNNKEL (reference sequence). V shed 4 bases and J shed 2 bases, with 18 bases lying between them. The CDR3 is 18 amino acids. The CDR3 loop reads CASSPRLVLLAGANVLTF. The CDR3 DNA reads TGTGCCAGCAGCCCTCGACTAGTCCTACTAGCTGGGGCCAACGTCCTGACTTTC.

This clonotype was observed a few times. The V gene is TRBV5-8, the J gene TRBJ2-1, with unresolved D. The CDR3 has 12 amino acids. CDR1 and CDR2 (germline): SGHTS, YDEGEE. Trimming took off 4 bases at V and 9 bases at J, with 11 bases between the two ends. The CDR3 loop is CASSPPVGEQFF. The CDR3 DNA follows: TGTGCCAGCAGCCCACCGGTCGGTGAGCAGTTCTTC.

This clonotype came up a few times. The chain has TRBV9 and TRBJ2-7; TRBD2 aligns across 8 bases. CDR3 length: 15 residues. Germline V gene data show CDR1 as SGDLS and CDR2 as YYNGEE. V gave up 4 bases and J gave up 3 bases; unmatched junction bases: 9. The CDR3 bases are TGTGCCAGCAGCCCCTTAGCGGGAAGGAACTACGAGCAGTACTTC. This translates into CASSPLAGRNYEQYF.

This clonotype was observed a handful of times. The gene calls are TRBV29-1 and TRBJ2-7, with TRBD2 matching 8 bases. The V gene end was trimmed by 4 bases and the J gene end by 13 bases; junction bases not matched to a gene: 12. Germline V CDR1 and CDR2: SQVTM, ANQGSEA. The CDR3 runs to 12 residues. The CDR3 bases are TGCAGCGTTGTGTTTCTTGGGACTAGTTGTTACTTC. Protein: CSVVFLGTSCYF.

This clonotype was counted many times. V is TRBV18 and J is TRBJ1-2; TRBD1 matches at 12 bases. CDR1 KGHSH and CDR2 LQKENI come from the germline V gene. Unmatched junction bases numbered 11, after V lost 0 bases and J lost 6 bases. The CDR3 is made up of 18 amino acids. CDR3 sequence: CASSPPSRRDRGRDGYTF. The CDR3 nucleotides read TGTGCCAGCTCACCACCGTCTCGACGGGACAGGGGGCGAGATGGCTACACCTTC.

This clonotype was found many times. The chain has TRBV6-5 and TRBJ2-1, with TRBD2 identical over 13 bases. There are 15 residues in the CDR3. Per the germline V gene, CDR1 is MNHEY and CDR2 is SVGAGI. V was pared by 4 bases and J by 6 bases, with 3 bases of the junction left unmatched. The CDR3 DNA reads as TGTGCCAGCAGTTTTGGACTAGCGGGAGTCAATGAGCAGTTCTTC. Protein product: CASSFGLAGVNEQFF.

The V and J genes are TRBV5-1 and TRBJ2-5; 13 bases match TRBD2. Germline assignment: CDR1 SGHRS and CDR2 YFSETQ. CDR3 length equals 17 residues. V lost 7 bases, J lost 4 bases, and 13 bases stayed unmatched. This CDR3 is CASLEGTSGMSRETQYF. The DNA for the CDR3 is TGCGCCAGCTTGGAGGGGACTAGCGGGATGTCGAGAGAGACCCAGTACTTC.

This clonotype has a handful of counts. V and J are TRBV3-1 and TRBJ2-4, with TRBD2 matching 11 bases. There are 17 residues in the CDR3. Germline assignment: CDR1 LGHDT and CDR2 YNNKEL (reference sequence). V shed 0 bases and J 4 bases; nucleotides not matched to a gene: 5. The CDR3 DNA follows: TGTGCCAGCAGCCAAGATCGGCTAGCGGGAGGAAAAAACATTCAGTACTTC. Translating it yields CASSQDRLAGGKNIQYF.